Presented here are 27 T cell receptor beta chains from one specimen sequenced in a study of blood T cell repertoires in COVID-19. Sequenced by immunoSEQ multiplex PCR; TCRdb stores in-frame clones only, minus some. Of 300,000 to 450,000 clones listed, around nine tenths are singletons. Sequencing used PBMCs or T cells enriched from blood (not recorded which). The receptors originated from a woman between 18 and 30 years old who had recovered from COVID-19.

This rearrangement joins TRBV28 to TRBJ1-1; D is perhaps TRBD1 (5 bases). The CDR3 runs to 15 residues. V was trimmed by 5 bases and J by 4 bases, leaving 17 bases between them. Germline V lookup: CDR1 MDHEN, CDR2 SYDVKM. CDR3 loop: CASSTLRRGTTEAFF. In DNA, the CDR3 is TGTGCCAGCAGTACTCTCCGTCGGGGGACCACTGAAGCTTTCTTT.

CDR3 DNA: TGTGCCAGCAGCGCAGACGGGAATTCACCCCTCCACTTT. Its protein is CASSADGNSPLHF. The V and J genes are TRBV9 and TRBJ1-6, with D unresolved. CDR3 length: 13 amino acids. The V and J ends lost 3 bases and 7 bases respectively, with 8 bases between them. The germline V gene has CDR1 SGDLS and CDR2 YYNGEE.

J is TRBJ1-1 and V is TRBV27, with D hard to call. CDR3 length: 13 residues. The V end was cut by 6 bases, the J end by 4 bases, with 12 bases between. The germline V gene has CDR1 MNHEY and CDR2 SMNVEV (reference sequence). Written as DNA, the CDR3 is TGTGCCAGCAGGCCCGGAGAGACCACTGAAGCTTTCTTT. This codes for CASRPGETTEAFF.

This sequence joins TRBV5-1 and TRBJ2-1; 13 positions agree with TRBD2. The CDR3 runs to 16 residues. The J segment lost 9 bases and the V segment lost 3 bases, leaving 9 bases of the junction unmatched. Germline values: CDR1 SGHRS, CDR2 YFSETQ. CDR3: CASSSLLAGGPSEQFF. CDR3 DNA: TGCGCCAGCAGCTCCTTACTAGCGGGGGGGCCCAGTGAGCAGTTCTTC.

In this sample, this clone turned up once. The chain joins TRBV28 to TRBJ2-1, with D possibly matching TRBD1 (6 bases). Trimming took 3 bases from V and 8 from J, leaving 14 bases between them. The CDR3 consists of 14 residues. The germline V gene has CDR1 MDHEN and CDR2 SYDVKM. The CDR3 DNA sequence: TGTGCCAGCAGTTTGCAGGGGCGGCGGGATGAGCAGTTCTTC. It translates to CASSLQGRRDEQFF.

Note on this clone: The sample carries other DNA sequences with the same CDR3. The gene calls are TRBV9 and TRBJ1-3; D is possibly TRBD1 (6 bases). Trimming stripped 3 bases from V and 1 base from J, with 8 bases between. The CDR3 contains 14 residues. Germline V CDR1 and CDR2: SGDLS, YYNGEE. DNA of the CDR3: TGTGCCAGCAGCGGCAGGGGTTCTGGAAACACCATATATTTT. Translated, it gives CASSGRGSGNTIYF.

Notes on this clone: This CDR3 is also generated by other DNA sequences in the sample. This chain links TRBV6-5 with TRBJ1-4; D remains ambiguous. The CDR3 is made up of 14 amino acids. Germline V gives CDR1 MNHEY, CDR2 SVGAGI. V lost 1 base to trimming and J lost 6 bases, with 9 bases between them. CDR3 in amino acids: CASSYYRGDEKLFF. CDR3 DNA: TGTGCCAGCAGTTACTACCGGGGAGATGAAAAACTGTTTTTT.

This chain uses TRBV29-1 with TRBJ2-7; D remains ambiguous. The length of the CDR3 is 12 residues. Germline-derived CDR1 and CDR2 are SQVTM and ANQGSEA. Trimming shortened V by 1 base and J by 4 bases, and 8 bases separated the two germline ends. CDR3 region: CSVEVRPYEQYF. As DNA, the CDR3 is TGCAGCGTTGAAGTGCGGCCTTACGAGCAGTACTTC.

The CDR3 loop is CASSLAVFTDTQYF. The CDR3 DNA follows: TGTGCCAGCAGCTTAGCCGTATTCACAGATACGCAGTATTTT. The chain employs TRBV7-8 and TRBJ2-3; D not resolved. This CDR3 is 14 amino acids long. Germline CDR1 and CDR2: SGHVS and FQNEAQ. Trimming shortened V by 0 bases and J by 2 bases, and 6 bases separated the two germline ends.

J is TRBJ2-2 and V is TRBV10-3, with D perhaps matching TRBD1 (6 bases). Germline CDR1 and CDR2: ENHRY and SYGVKD. The length of the CDR3 is 15 residues. V lost 0 bases to trimming and J lost 4 bases, with 9 bases between them. The CDR3 nucleotides are TGTGCCATCAGTGAGTCTAGGGGGTTCACCGGGGAGCTGTTTTTT. Its translation: CAISESRGFTGELFF.

This chain uses TRBV27 with TRBJ1-2; D call uncertain. This CDR3 is 16 amino acids long. The V gene's germline CDR1 is MNHEY and CDR2 SMNVEV (reference sequence). Trimming removed 1 base from V and 0 bases from J, with 12 bases in between. CDR3 sequence reads: CASSLLGPGANYGYTF. The CDR3 DNA is TGTGCCAGCAGTTTATTAGGTCCGGGTGCTAACTATGGCTACACCTTC.

As to this clone: Other DNA sequences in this sample translate to the same CDR3. The chain carries TRBV19 and TRBJ1-2; no firm D call. V was pared by 5 bases and J by 5 bases, with 12 bases between. CDR3 size: 13 residues. Germline V gene data show CDR1 as LNHDA and CDR2 as SQIVND (reference sequence). The chain's CDR3 is CASSPTENYGYTF. CDR3 nucleotide sequence: TGTGCCAGTAGTCCCACAGAGAATTATGGCTACACCTTC.

V and J are TRBV6-1 and TRBJ2-3; TRBD1 matches at 10 bases. Germline V gives CDR1 MNHNS, CDR2 SASEGT. The V gene end was trimmed by 2 bases and the J gene end by 2 bases; junction bases not matched to a gene: 4. The CDR3 covers 16 residues. CDR3 bases: TGTGCCAGCAGTGAATGGACAGGGGGGGTCACAGATACGCAGTATTTT. It codes for CASSEWTGGVTDTQYF.

The rearrangement joins TRBV5-6 to TRBJ1-1; maybe TRBD1 (6 bases). The V end lost 5 bases, the J end lost 4 bases, and 12 bases lay between the germline ends. The germline gives CDR1 SGHDT, CDR2 YYEEEE. This CDR3 contains 13 residues. CDR3 region: CASRVGQLTEAFF. The CDR3 coding sequence is TGTGCCAGCAGGGTTGGACAGCTCACTGAAGCTTTCTTT.

This clone has only one observation. This chain joins TRBV3-1 (or the pseudogene TRBV3-2) and TRBJ1-1; D unresolved. The CDR3 extends over 13 amino acids. Germline V CDR1 and CDR2: LGHDT, YNNKEL (reference sequence). The V end was cut by 10 bases, the J end by 1 base, with 13 bases between. The CDR3 sequence is CATQVGENTEAFF. The CDR3 DNA is TGTGCCACCCAAGTCGGAGAGAACACTGAAGCTTTCTTT.

The rearrangement links TRBV5-4 to TRBJ1-1; D perhaps matches TRBD1 (5 bases). The V and J ends lost 0 bases and 1 base respectively, with 10 bases between them. The CDR3 loop spans 15 amino acids. Germline values: CDR1 SGHNT, CDR2 YYREEE (reference sequence). The CDR3 DNA follows: TGTGCCAGCAGCTTGGCCTCAGGGTCGAACACTGAAGCTTTCTTT. Translated, it gives CASSLASGSNTEAFF.

V gene TRBV30 combines with J gene TRBJ1-6; D call uncertain. Deletions cut 2 bases from V and 10 bases from J, with 15 bases between. CDR3 length equals 14 residues. Germline V gene data show CDR1 as GTSNPN and CDR2 as SVGIG (reference sequence). CDR3 in amino acids: CAWSTRRGKSPLHF. The CDR3 DNA follows: TGTGCCTGGAGTACTCGCCGGGGAAAGTCACCCCTCCACTTT.

This clone showed up just once. The chain joins TRBV27 to TRBJ2-5, with 10 bases fitting TRBD1. Germline CDR1 and CDR2: MNHEY and SMNVEV (reference sequence). This CDR3 has 17 amino acids. The J segment lost 5 bases and the V segment lost 5 bases, leaving 14 bases of the junction unmatched. The CDR3 nucleotides read TGTGCCAGCAGTCTTATGAAGTTTGGGACAGGGGTGGAGACCCAGTACTTC. It specifies CASSLMKFGTGVETQYF.

The V and J genes are TRBV30 and TRBJ1-2; D perhaps matches TRBD1 (5 bases). V lost 0 bases, J lost 8 bases, and 13 bases lay in between. This CDR3 contains 13 residues. Germline V gene lookup returns CDR1 GTSNPN and CDR2 SVGIG (reference sequence). The CDR3 DNA is TGTGCCTGGAGTGTAAGCCCCCAGGGCGGCTACACCTTC. Its translation is CAWSVSPQGGYTF.

This clone was counted between two and nine times. The CDR3 sequence is CASSLDGLAFGTDTQYF. CDR3 DNA: TGTGCCAGCAGCTTGGATGGACTAGCGTTTGGCACAGATACGCAGTATTTT. V and J are TRBV5-6 and TRBJ2-3; 9 bases align to TRBD2. The CDR3 is 17 amino acids. V lost 0 bases and J lost 1; bases outside the gene matches: 6. Germline CDR1 and CDR2: SGHDT and YYEEEE.

The chain uses TRBV6-5 and TRBJ1-2; a weak D match, TRBD1 (6 bases). The CDR3 has 15 residues. Per germline, CDR1 MNHEY and CDR2 SVGAGI. The V end lost 6 bases, the J end lost 8 bases, and 22 bases lay between the germline ends. The CDR3 sequence: CASRYTDSGVGGYTF. The CDR3 nucleotides read TGTGCCAGCAGGTATACGGACAGCGGAGTGGGAGGCTACACCTTC.

The chain carries TRBV10-3 and TRBJ1-5, with D tentatively TRBD1 (6 bases). From germline, CDR1 is ENHRY and CDR2 SYGVKD. Trimming stripped 8 bases from V and 7 bases from J, with 15 bases between. The CDR3 loop spans 13 amino acids. The chain's CDR3 is CAICQGQQQPQHF. The CDR3 DNA reads as TGTGCCATCTGTCAAGGACAGCAACAGCCCCAGCATTTT.

The chain recombines TRBV9 with TRBJ1-1, with a weak D call TRBD1 (6 bases). V shed 3 bases and J shed 2 bases, with 17 bases lying between them. This CDR3 has 16 residues. Germline-derived CDR1 and CDR2 are SGDLS and YYNGEE. CDR3: CASSAIPRDTNTEAFF. CDR3 sequence (DNA): TGTGCCAGCAGCGCCATTCCCCGGGACACAAACACTGAAGCTTTCTTT.

This clone was seen once. The chain combines TRBV4-3 with TRBJ2-7, with D unclear. The CDR3 covers 13 residues. V shed 3 bases and J shed 3 bases, with 9 bases lying between them. Germline lookup yields CDR1 LGHNA and CDR2 YSLEER. The CDR3 DNA sequence: TGCGCCAGCAGCCAGGCCTTAAACTACGAGCAGTACTTC. It specifies CASSQALNYEQYF.

The chain uses TRBV7-9 and TRBJ1-6, with D maybe TRBD1 (6 bases). V lost 3 bases and J lost 7, with 13 bases in between. This CDR3 has 15 residues. Per the germline V gene, CDR1 is SEHNR and CDR2 is FQNEAQ (reference sequence). In nucleotides, the CDR3 is TGTGCCAGCAGCTTCCCGAACAGGGACAATTCACCCCTCCACTTT. This codes for CASSFPNRDNSPLHF. The full variable domain, rest sourced from reference TRBV7-9 and TRBJ1-6, is DTGVSQNPRHKITKRGQNVTFRCDPISEHNRLYWYRQTLGQGPEFLTYFQNEAQLEKSRLLSDRFSAERPKGSFSTLEIQRTEQGDSAMYLCASSFPNRDNSPLHFGNGTRLTVT.

This clone has only a few counts. The chain links TRBV15 to TRBJ1-2; no firm D call. V lost 0 bases, J lost 4 bases, and 15 bases lay in between. There are 16 residues in the CDR3. The germline V gene encodes CDR1 LNHNV and CDR2 YYDKDF (reference sequence). The CDR3 sequence: CATSRDTASPLYGYTF. In nucleotides, the CDR3 is TGTGCCACCAGCAGAGATACAGCTTCACCCCTCTATGGCTACACCTTC.

The chain links TRBV6-1 to TRBJ1-2; perhaps TRBD1 as D (6 bases). Germline V lookup: CDR1 MNHNS, CDR2 SASEGT. Trimming took 2 bases from V and 4 from J, leaving 14 bases between them. This CDR3 comprises 15 residues. CDR3 amino acids: CASSELGEGGYGYTF. CDR3 nucleotides: TGTGCCAGCAGTGAACTCGGGGAGGGGGGCTATGGCTACACCTTC.